Following are 21 T cell receptor beta chains from one sample sequenced in a study of T cell changes during pregnancy in multiple sclerosis. Using immunoSEQ multiplex PCR, the repertoire was profiled, and TCRdb retains in-frame clones only, with some absent. The repertoire holds roughly 50,000 clones, with about 92% as singletons. This sample comprised CD4+ T cells from peripheral blood mononuclear cells, obtained in the third trimester of pregnancy. These receptors were taken from a female donor with multiple sclerosis, enrolled in a pregnancy study.

The chain carries TRBV27 and TRBJ1-5, with 7 bases matching TRBD1. The CDR3 spans 17 residues. From germline, CDR1 is MNHEY and CDR2 SMNVEV (reference sequence). V trimming: 5 bases; J trimming: 5 bases; junction bases outside the gene matches: 15. The CDR3, as DNA: TGTGCCAGCAGTCCAACCTACGAGACAGGGTGGCATCAGCCCCAGCATTTT. Translating gives CASSPTYETGWHQPQHF.

This clone has just a few counts. For the CDR3, the DNA is TGTGCCAGCTCACCCATAGGACAGGGTTACACTGAAGCTTTCTTT. It yields the protein CASSPIGQGYTEAFF. This chain links TRBV18 with TRBJ1-1; TRBD1 aligns across 8 bases. Germline CDR1 and CDR2: KGHSH and LQKENI. V lost 3 bases and J lost 3; bases outside the gene matches: 6. The length of the CDR3 is 15 residues.

Written as DNA, the CDR3 is TGTGCCAGCTCTCCTTCGACAGCCACTAACTATGGCTACACCTTC. Amino acids: CASSPSTATNYGYTF. This sequence joins TRBV18 and TRBJ1-2, with D possibly matching TRBD1 (5 bases). The CDR3 sequence is 15 residues long. CDR1 and CDR2 from the germline V gene are KGHSH and LQKENI. V was cut by 6 bases and J by 0 bases, with 14 bases left in between.

The table lists this clone with a count of one. This chain links TRBV18 with TRBJ1-1; TRBD1 matches 12 bases. The V segment lost 1 base and the J segment 1 base; nucleotides outside the gene matches: 7. Germline V gene lookup returns CDR1 KGHSH and CDR2 LQKENI. This CDR3 is 18 amino acids long. CDR3 region: CASSPLGQGARANTEAFF. For the CDR3, the DNA is TGTGCCAGCTCACCACTGGGACAGGGGGCTCGGGCGAACACTGAAGCTTTCTTT.

In this sample, this clone turned up once. This chain joins TRBV9 and TRBJ2-3; D is perhaps TRBD2 (5 bases). Germline CDR1 and CDR2: SGDLS and YYNGEE. V dropped 1 base and J dropped 1 base, with 13 bases sitting between them. There are 16 residues in the CDR3. The CDR3 region has the DNA TGTGCCAGCAGCGTACGACCTAGCTCTGGCACAGATACGCAGTATTTT. It encodes CASSVRPSSGTDTQYF.

The gene calls are TRBV7-3 and TRBJ2-1; the D gene is possibly TRBD2 (6 bases). Trimming took off 2 bases at V and 0 bases at J, with 14 bases between the two ends. Germline assignment: CDR1 SGHTA and CDR2 FQGTGA. The length of the CDR3 is 17 residues. The CDR3 DNA reads as TGTGCCAGCAGCTTATTTAGCGGATCAAGCTCCTACAATGAGCAGTTCTTC. It encodes CASSLFSGSSSYNEQFF.

The chain combines TRBV6-5 with TRBJ2-5, with unresolved D. This CDR3 spans 11 amino acids. V was shortened by 2 bases and J by 5 bases, with 3 bases between the two germline ends. Germline assignment: CDR1 MNHEY and CDR2 SVGAGI. CDR3 bases: TGTGCCAGCAGTTACCGGGAGACCCAGTACTTC. This sequence encodes CASSYRETQYF.

This sequence joins TRBV6-6 and TRBJ1-1; D gene unclear. The CDR3 is 13 amino acids. CDR1 and CDR2 (germline): MNHNY, SVGAGI (reference sequence). V lost 0 bases, J lost 2 bases, and 4 bases lay in between. The CDR3 DNA sequence: TGTGCCAGCAGTTACTCAGCAAACACTGAAGCTTTCTTT. Its translation: CASSYSANTEAFF.

The chain employs TRBV15 and TRBJ1-2; TRBD1 matches 7 bases. Germline V gives CDR1 LNHNV, CDR2 YYDKDF (reference sequence). Losses at the gene ends were 6 bases for V and 2 bases for J; bases not matched to a gene: 12. The CDR3 is 16 residues long. The CDR3 DNA reads as TGTGCCACCAGGAGGATCCGGGACAGCGAAAACTATGGCTACACCTTC. Translating gives CATRRIRDSENYGYTF.

The chain joins TRBV6-6 to TRBJ1-3; TRBD1 agrees at 8 bases. The CDR3 is made up of 16 amino acids. V lost 2 bases to trimming and J lost 3 bases; unmatched junction nucleotides: 6. Looked up from germline, CDR1 is MNHNY and CDR2 is SVGAGI (reference sequence). In DNA, the CDR3 is TGTGCCAGCAGTTACGGGGCAGGGGGCATTGGAAACACCATATATTTT. Translating it yields CASSYGAGGIGNTIYF.

This clone has only one observation. The genes are TRBV6-5 and TRBJ2-1, with D possibly matching TRBD2 (5 bases). The V gene's germline CDR1 is MNHEY and CDR2 SVGAGI. The CDR3 consists of 15 residues. V lost 2 bases and J lost 4, with 12 bases in between. CDR3 sequence (DNA): TGTGCCAGCAGTTACGTGGGAGCGTCATACAATGAGCAGTTCTTC. As protein: CASSYVGASYNEQFF.

The chain employs TRBV25-1 and TRBJ2-6, with 9 nucleotides matching TRBD1. The germline CDR1 and CDR2 sequences are MGHDK and SYGVNS. The J segment lost 6 bases and the V segment lost 4 bases, leaving 4 bases of the junction unmatched. The CDR3 loop spans 15 amino acids. The CDR3 nucleotides read TGTGCCAGCAGTGGGTGGACAGGGGAGGCCAACGTCCTGACTTTC. Amino acids: CASSGWTGEANVLTF.

This clone was observed a single time. J is TRBJ1-2 and V is TRBV18; D is unclear. V was cut by 3 bases and J by 4 bases, with 12 bases left in between. The germline V gene has CDR1 KGHSH and CDR2 LQKENI. This CDR3 contains 14 residues. CDR3: CASSPQNTGYGYTF. The CDR3 region has the DNA TGTGCCAGCTCACCTCAGAACACGGGCTATGGCTACACCTTC.

This sequence joins TRBV19 and TRBJ2-7; TRBD2 agrees at 8 bases. After removal of 5 bases from V and 7 bases from J, the junction contained 10 bases not matched to a gene. CDR1 and CDR2 (germline): LNHDA, SQIVND (reference sequence). This CDR3 contains 14 residues. CDR3 in amino acids: CASSVRAGVQEQYF. For the CDR3, the DNA is TGTGCCAGTAGTGTACGAGCGGGAGTCCAGGAGCAGTACTTC.

The V gene is TRBV5-1, the J gene TRBJ2-1; TRBD2 matches 15 bases. The junction had 1 base not matched to a gene; V was cut back by 2 bases and J by 4 bases. Germline V CDR1 and CDR2: SGHRS, YFSETQ. This CDR3 is built from 16 residues. CDR3 loop: CASSLGLAGGYNEQFF. For the CDR3, the DNA is TGCGCCAGCAGCTTAGGACTAGCGGGAGGGTACAATGAGCAGTTCTTC. Full variable domain (rest looked up from reference TRBV5-1 and TRBJ2-1): KAGVTQTPRYLIKTRGQQVTLSCSPISGHRSVSWYQQTPGQGLQFLFEYFSETQRNKGNFPGRFSGRQFSNSRSEMNVSTLELGDSALYLCASSLGLAGGYNEQFFGPGTRLTVL.

The chain joins TRBV4-1 to TRBJ1-1; a possible D gene is TRBD1 (5 bases). The germline V and J ends were trimmed by 3 bases and 1 base, with 12 bases remaining between them. CDR1 is MGHRA and CDR2 is YSYEKL in the germline V gene. CDR3 size: 15 residues. The CDR3: CASSHFPGQNTEAFF. In DNA form, the CDR3 reads TGCGCCAGCAGCCACTTCCCAGGACAGAACACTGAAGCTTTCTTT.

V and J are TRBV7-3 and TRBJ2-3; the match to TRBD2 covers 11 bases. This CDR3 spans 18 amino acids. The J segment lost 1 base and the V segment lost 1 base, leaving 7 bases of the junction unmatched. Germline-derived CDR1 and CDR2 are SGHTA and FQGTGA. The CDR3 here is CASSLISPGLAGTDTQYF. The CDR3 DNA reads TGTGCCAGCAGCTTAATTAGTCCGGGACTAGCGGGCACAGATACGCAGTATTTT.

The gene calls are TRBV4-1 and TRBJ2-1; 7 bases agree with TRBD2. The CDR3 runs 16 residues. Trimming cost V 1 base and J 3 bases; bases outside gene matches: 6. Germline CDR1 MGHRA, CDR2 YSYEKL. CDR3 sequence: CASSQAPRGSYNEQFF. DNA of the CDR3: TGCGCCAGCAGCCAAGCCCCCCGCGGGAGCTACAATGAGCAGTTCTTC.

The chain employs TRBV14 and TRBJ2-1, with TRBD1 matching over 8 bases. Germline CDR1 is SGHDN and CDR2 is FVKESK. This CDR3 region has 17 residues. J lost 7 bases, V lost 3 bases, and 14 bases had no gene match. CDR3 region: CASSQGFGDRLRNEQFF. The CDR3 DNA reads as TGTGCCAGCAGCCAGGGGTTCGGGGACAGGTTACGAAATGAGCAGTTCTTC.

This chain links TRBV30 with TRBJ2-7; TRBD2 matches 13 bases. CDR1 is GTSNPN and CDR2 is SVGIG in the germline V gene (reference sequence). Trimming took 1 base from V and 2 from J; bases not matched to a gene: 20. The CDR3 length is 21 residues. The CDR3 DNA is TGTGCCTGGAGTGCACGAGGTGTGGGGACTAGCGGGGTGCGTCGGCCCTACGAGCAGTACTTC. Encoded protein: CAWSARGVGTSGVRRPYEQYF.

This chain uses TRBV28 with TRBJ2-1; 9 nucleotides align to TRBD2. CDR1 and CDR2 from the germline V gene are MDHEN and SYDVKM. CDR3 size: 15 residues. Losses at the gene ends were 1 base for V and 7 bases for J; bases not matched to a gene: 5. CDR3 coding DNA: TGTGCCAGCAGTTTATTAGGCGGGAGGGGTAATGAGCAGTTCTTC. Its translation is CASSLLGGRGNEQFF.